A selection of T cell receptor beta chains follows, all from one sample in a study of blood T cells in healthy people across ages. TCRdb independently ran MiXCR on the 5' RACE reads; one entry per CDR3 protein. The table shows roughly 900,000 distinct CDR3 sequences, with roughly 52% occurring only once. The sequencing input was blood. The receptors were gathered from a young man in good health. The CDR3 runs from the conserved cysteine through the conserved F or W. Each record gives: D gene, V gene, clone size, J gene, CDR3 protein, CDR3 DNA. The D gene is left open where the match is weak. Size values are once, few and many counts, or a class for expanded clones, and some rows have none.

d_call: -; v_call: TRBV27; clone_size: -; j_call: TRBJ2-7; cdr3_aa: CASTDRLVGHEQYF; cdr3_nt: TGTGCCAGCACCGACAGACTCGTAGGCCACGAGCAGTACTTC
d_call: -; v_call: TRBV20-1; clone_size: -; j_call: TRBJ2-4; cdr3_aa: CSASVEGGDGIQYF; cdr3_nt: TGCAGTGCTAGCGTTGAGGGGGGAGATGGCATTCAGTACTTC
d_call: -; v_call: TRBV30; clone_size: -; j_call: TRBJ1-2; cdr3_aa: CAWSSATGYTF; cdr3_nt: TGTGCCTGGAGTTCCGCGACCGGCTACACCTTC
d_call: -; v_call: TRBV7-2; clone_size: -; j_call: TRBJ1-1; cdr3_aa: CASSTDMSTEAFF; cdr3_nt: TGTGCCAGCAGCACCGACATGAGTACTGAAGCTTTCTTT
d_call: -; v_call: TRBV20-1; clone_size: -; j_call: TRBJ1-4; cdr3_aa: CSATRENEELFF; cdr3_nt: TGCAGTGCTACCAGGGAGAATGAAGAACTGTTTTTT
d_call: TRBD2; v_call: TRBV5-1; clone_size: few; j_call: TRBJ2-3; cdr3_aa: CASSLERDGDTQYF; cdr3_nt: TGCGCCAGCAGCTTGGAGCGGGACGGGGATACGCAGTATTTT
d_call: TRBD2; v_call: TRBV20-1; clone_size: -; j_call: TRBJ2-5; cdr3_aa: CSAGAGQETQYF; cdr3_nt: TGCAGTGCTGGAGCGGGACAAGAGACCCAGTACTTC
d_call: TRBD1; v_call: TRBV11-1; clone_size: few; j_call: TRBJ1-4; cdr3_aa: CASIFNRDRNEKLFF; cdr3_nt: TGTGCCAGCATCTTTAACCGGGACAGGAATGAAAAACTGTTTTTT
d_call: TRBD2; v_call: TRBV6-2/TRBV6-3; clone_size: -; j_call: TRBJ2-5; cdr3_aa: CASSDGTRGETQYF; cdr3_nt: TGTGCCAGCAGCGACGGGACTAGGGGTGAGACCCAGTACTTC
d_call: -; v_call: TRBV11-2; clone_size: few; j_call: TRBJ2-1; cdr3_aa: CASSLSGAAVDEQFF; cdr3_nt: TGTGCCAGCAGCTTATCAGGGGCGGCAGTCGATGAGCAGTTCTTC
d_call: -; v_call: TRBV11-2; clone_size: -; j_call: TRBJ2-7; cdr3_aa: CASSQPGRRGEQYF; cdr3_nt: TGTGCCAGCAGCCAACCGGGCAGGAGGGGAGAGCAGTACTTC
d_call: -; v_call: TRBV7-2; clone_size: -; j_call: TRBJ2-3; cdr3_aa: CASSQLSFTDTQYF; cdr3_nt: TGTGCCAGCAGCCAATTATCGTTCACAGATACGCAGTATTTT
d_call: -; v_call: TRBV6-1; clone_size: -; j_call: TRBJ1-2; cdr3_aa: CASSEGAALYGYTF; cdr3_nt: TGTGCCAGCAGTGAGGGGGCAGCCCTCTATGGCTACACCTTC
d_call: -; v_call: TRBV7-9; clone_size: -; j_call: TRBJ2-2; cdr3_aa: CASSKIDGELFF; cdr3_nt: TGTGCCAGCAGCAAGATAGACGGGGAGCTGTTTTTT
d_call: -; v_call: TRBV6-5; clone_size: -; j_call: TRBJ2-7; cdr3_aa: CASSYGETGGYEQYF; cdr3_nt: TGTGCCAGCTCCTACGGGGAGACAGGAGGCTACGAGCAGTACTTC
d_call: -; v_call: TRBV5-1; clone_size: -; j_call: TRBJ1-2; cdr3_aa: CASSSSWGTLYGYTF; cdr3_nt: TGCGCCAGCAGCTCCTCCTGGGGTACCCTTTATGGCTACACCTTC
d_call: TRBD2; v_call: TRBV20-1; clone_size: -; j_call: TRBJ2-3; cdr3_aa: CSAREVGTRWDTQYF; cdr3_nt: TGCAGTGCTAGAGAGGTGGGGACTAGGTGGGATACGCAGTATTTT
d_call: TRBD1; v_call: TRBV6-1; clone_size: -; j_call: TRBJ2-1; cdr3_aa: CASSVRQGSYNEQFF; cdr3_nt: TGTGCCAGCAGTGTCAGACAGGGATCCTACAATGAGCAGTTCTTC
d_call: TRBD2; v_call: TRBV24-1; clone_size: -; j_call: TRBJ2-3; cdr3_aa: CATSDSGGGDTQYF; cdr3_nt: TGTGCCACCAGTGATTCCGGGGGGGGAGATACGCAGTATTTT
d_call: TRBD2; v_call: TRBV28; clone_size: -; j_call: TRBJ2-1; cdr3_aa: CASSPSGGIGYEQFF; cdr3_nt: TGTGCCAGCAGTCCTAGCGGGGGTATTGGTTATGAGCAGTTCTTC
d_call: TRBD2; v_call: TRBV6-4; clone_size: -; j_call: TRBJ2-5; cdr3_aa: CASSTPTSGILQETQYF; cdr3_nt: TGTGCCAGCAGTACCCCGACTAGCGGGATTCTCCAAGAGACCCAGTACTTC
d_call: TRBD1; v_call: TRBV29-1; clone_size: -; j_call: TRBJ2-1; cdr3_aa: CSTGGDRIYNEQFF; cdr3_nt: TGCAGCACCGGCGGGGACAGGATTTACAATGAGCAGTTCTTC
d_call: -; v_call: TRBV7-2; clone_size: once; j_call: TRBJ1-2; cdr3_aa: CASSPTWEGEGYTF; cdr3_nt: TGTGCCAGCAGCCCTACCTGGGAAGGGGAAGGCTACACCTTC
d_call: -; v_call: TRBV7-8; clone_size: few; j_call: TRBJ2-5; cdr3_aa: CASSLREPQETQYF; cdr3_nt: TGTGCCAGCAGCCTCCGGGAGCCCCAAGAGACCCAGTACTTC
d_call: -; v_call: TRBV4-1; clone_size: few; j_call: TRBJ2-3; cdr3_aa: CASSQGRPTTTQYF; cdr3_nt: TGCGCCAGCAGCCAAGGCCGACCTACTACGACGCAGTATTTT